The present TCR beta chain was sequenced within a study of CD8 T cells in ankylosing spondylitis. CDR1 SNHLY and CDR2 FYNNEI come from the germline V gene. The CDR3 is made up of 13 amino acids. Trimming took 9 bases from V and 7 from J, leaving 15 bases between them. There are a few counts of this clonotype. Its matching antigen is unknown. Findings of the study overall: What appeared characteristic of ankylosing spondylitis blood was a TCR beta motif of seven to nine highly homologous variants. Disease-associated clones were reportedly significantly overrepresented in matched ankylosing spondylitis synovial fluid.

Each CDR3 protein is one row after TCRdb ran MiXCR on the 5' RACE reads. The table has roughly 100,000 distinct CDR3 sequences, about 8.3% seen once. This clonotype originated in a male donor with ankylosing spondylitis or in good health (not recorded which). J is TRBJ2-2 and V is TRBV2; D possibly uses TRBD1 or TRBD2 (7 bases each). The sequenced sample was blood, either unsorted or a sorted T cell fraction (not recorded which). DNA for the CDR3: TGTGCCAGACAGACAGGGAGGGGCGGGGAGCTGTTTTTT. Translated, it gives CARQTGRGGELFF.